This note documents a single T cell receptor beta chain sequence. The CDR3 extends over 14 amino acids. The germline V gene encodes CDR1 LNHDA and CDR2 SQIVND (reference sequence). Losses at the gene ends were 4 bases for V and 5 bases for J; bases not matched to a gene: 6. This specimen belongs to a study of T cell responses to AZD1222 COVID-19 vaccine. Sequenced by immunoSEQ multiplex PCR; TCRdb stores in-frame clones only, minus some. The listing contains under 150,000 clones. The material sequenced was peripheral blood. This chain connects TRBV19 to TRBJ1-2; TRBD1 matches 8 bases. This TCR was sampled from an adult in good health. CDR3 bases: TGTGCCAGTAGTAGGACAGGGCCCGGGTATGGCTACACCTTC. It yields the protein CASSRTGPGYGYTF. The complete variable domain, with remaining parts taken from reference TRBV19 and TRBJ1-2, reads DGGITQSPKYLFRKEGQNVTLSCEQNLNHDAMYWYRQDPGQGLRLIYYSQIVNDFQKGDIAEGYSVSREKKESFPLTVTSAQKNPTAFYLCASSRTGPGYGYTFGSGTRLTVV.